The following is a T cell receptor beta chain sequence with its context. Its antigen remains unidentified. TCRdb derives one entry per CDR3 protein from the 5' RACE reads, leaving out DNA. Its table records some 300,000 distinct CDR3 sequences. Looked up from germline, CDR1 is SGHVS and CDR2 is FQNEAQ. This CDR3 has 17 residues. These data come from a study of T cells expressing NK-cell markers. Across the study: The TCR beta repertoires were obtained from sorted CD3+CD56+NKG2C+, CD3+CD56+NKG2C- and CD3+CD56-NKG2C+ T cells. One of eight sequenced donors was HCMV-seronegative; the other seven were seropositive.

Study results and limitations: Among CD8+ T cells from more than five donors, dominant NKG2C+ clonotypes accounted for roughly 1.0-7.0%.

The V and J genes are TRBV7-8 and TRBJ2-3; TCRdb gives TRBD2 as the D gene, but with no DNA this cannot be confirmed. Sequencing was done on a sample of blood T cells: a sorted CD56 or NKG2C T cell subset, CD4+ or CD8+ T cells, or bulk PBMC T cells (not recorded which). The clonotype comes from a man between 18 and 35 years old in good health. CDR3 sequence reads: CASSLTLAEPRTDTQYF.